The 19 T cell receptor beta chains in this list originate from one sample, sequenced in a study of molecular identifiers for immune sequencing clone quantification. TCRdb reprocessed the PCR reads with MiXCR, giving one entry per CDR3 protein. The table lists 460,000 or so distinct CDR3 sequences, 25% of them singletons. The source material was naive CD8+ T cells from blood, with Jurkat cell RNA spiked in. Subset reported: FACS-sorted CD8+CD4-CCR7+CD45RA+ naive T cells. Receptor source: a human donor in good health. Some libraries in this study had Jurkat cell RNA spiked in.

This clonotype was picked up many times. The chain is built from TRBV7-2 and TRBJ2-3; D may be TRBD2 (5 bases). The CDR3 runs to 15 residues. From germline, CDR1 is SGHTA and CDR2 FQGNSA. Trimming left V 0 bases short and J 3 bases short, with 10 bases between. The CDR3 coding sequence is TGTGCCAGCAGCTTAGCGGGAGATCCGACAGATACGCAGTATTTT. This sequence encodes CASSLAGDPTDTQYF.

J is TRBJ2-3 and V is TRBV7-6, with TRBD2 matching over 7 bases. The CDR3 is 15 residues long. J lost 0 bases, V lost 5 bases, and 5 bases had no gene match. The germline gives CDR1 SGHVS, CDR2 FNYEAQ. CDR3 region: CASSPGTKSTDTQYF. The CDR3 DNA sequence: TGTGCCAGCAGCCCAGGGACTAAAAGCACAGATACGCAGTATTTT.

This chain links TRBV7-8 with TRBJ2-1; D call uncertain. Germline lookup yields CDR1 SGHVS and CDR2 FQNEAQ. The CDR3 loop spans 13 amino acids. Trimming stripped 2 bases from V and 4 bases from J, with 6 bases between. The CDR3 reads CASSLSQYNEQFF. CDR3 in DNA: TGTGCCAGCAGCTTATCCCAATACAATGAGCAGTTCTTC.

The sample holds a few counts of this clonotype. The chain is built from TRBV20-1 and TRBJ2-7, with 14 positions matching TRBD2. V dropped 0 bases and J dropped 2; count of bases not matched to a gene: 9. There are 18 residues in the CDR3. Germline V gene data show CDR1 as DFQATT and CDR2 as SNEGSKA (reference sequence). The CDR3 DNA follows: TGCAGTGCTAGAGATCCCGGGACTAGCGGGGGACTCACCTACGAGCAGTACTTC. Residues: CSARDPGTSGGLTYEQYF.

This clonotype was counted ten times or more. The chain recombines TRBV28 with TRBJ2-3, with D perhaps matching TRBD2 (5 bases). This CDR3 is 15 amino acids long. Germline assignment: CDR1 MDHEN and CDR2 SYDVKM. Deletions cut 2 bases from V and 3 bases from J, with 12 bases between. In nucleotides, the CDR3 is TGTGCCAGCAGTTTAACGGGGAGTGGTACAGATACGCAGTATTTT. Translating it yields CASSLTGSGTDTQYF.

This clonotype was picked up one time. With a much larger clone just one base away, this may be a read error. This rearrangement joins TRBV6-8 to TRBJ2-3; 7 bases align to TRBD2. The germline gives CDR1 MNHGY, CDR2 SAAAGT. This CDR3 comprises 16 residues. V dropped 8 bases and J dropped 4; count of bases not matched to a gene: 15. This chain's CDR3 is CASGWSSRGVADTQYF. Here the CDR3 DNA reads TGTGCCAGCGGTTGGAGTAGCCGGGGGGTTGCAGATACGCAGTATTTT.

This clonotype was counted a single time. The chain is built from TRBV30 and TRBJ1-1; no definite D call. CDR3 size: 12 residues. V was pared by 1 base and J by 0 bases, with 3 bases between. The germline V gene has CDR1 GTSNPN and CDR2 SVGIG (reference sequence). For the CDR3, the DNA is TGTGCCTGGAGTGATGTGAACACTGAAGCTTTCTTT. It specifies CAWSDVNTEAFF.

This clonotype occurred many times. This rearrangement joins TRBV7-9 to TRBJ1-1, with D possibly matching TRBD1 (6 bases). The CDR3 has 15 amino acids. V was trimmed by 3 bases and J by 2 bases, leaving 13 bases between them. Germline CDR1 is SEHNR and CDR2 is FQNEAQ (reference sequence). For the CDR3, the DNA is TGTGCCAGCAGCTTTTTGGACAGTTTAAACACTGAAGCTTTCTTT. This sequence encodes CASSFLDSLNTEAFF.

At least ten counts were recorded for this clonotype. The V gene is TRBV28, the J gene TRBJ2-6; 7 nucleotides align to TRBD1. In germline, CDR1 is MDHEN, CDR2 SYDVKM. After removal of 1 base from V and 0 bases from J, the junction contained 3 bases not matched to a gene. The CDR3 runs to 17 residues. CDR3 nucleotide sequence: TGTGCCAGCAGTTTATCGGGGACAGACTCTGGGGCCAACGTCCTGACTTTC. It encodes CASSLSGTDSGANVLTF.

About this clonotype itself: A read error may be the cause here, since a much bigger clone is one base away. The chain employs TRBV7-2 and TRBJ1-1; D is unresolved. Germline CDR1 reads SGHTA; CDR2 reads FQGNSA. The CDR3 contains 13 residues. The CDR3 protein is CASSFDLNTVAFF. In DNA form, the CDR3 reads TGTGCCAGCAGCTTTGACTTGAACACTGTAGCTTTCTTT.

This chain links TRBV5-1 with TRBJ2-1; possibly TRBD1 for D (8 bases). Trimming stripped 3 bases from V and 8 bases from J, with 18 bases between. The CDR3 runs to 15 residues. Germline CDR1 reads SGHRS; CDR2 reads YFSETQ. The CDR3 nucleotides are TGCGCCAGCAGCTCACAGGGGGGGGGTCGGGATGAGCAGTTCTTC. It yields the protein CASSSQGGGRDEQFF.

This clonotype was picked up many times. V usage is TRBV29-1 and J usage is TRBJ2-3, with D possibly being TRBD1 (5 bases). The ends were cut back, 7 bases at V and 2 bases at J, with 19 bases in the middle. In germline, CDR1 is SQVTM, CDR2 ANQGSEA. CDR3 length: 15 amino acids. The CDR3 spells CSATVSGLLTDTQYF. CDR3 in DNA: TGCAGCGCCACAGTTTCAGGGCTTCTCACAGATACGCAGTATTTT.

In its sample, this clonotype was seen a few times. The chain joins TRBV9 to TRBJ1-2, with TRBD1 identical over 7 bases. Germline values: CDR1 SGDLS, CDR2 YYNGEE. After removal of 3 bases from V and 7 bases from J, the junction contained 6 bases not matched to a gene. The CDR3 totals 13 residues. The CDR3 region has the DNA TGTGCCAGCAGCGGGTACAGGGGTACTGGCTACACCTTC. Translated: CASSGYRGTGYTF.

The CDR3 here is CSARDINLAGNEQFF. CDR3 nucleotides: TGCAGTGCTAGAGATATAAACCTAGCGGGTAATGAGCAGTTCTTC. The chain couples TRBV20-1 to TRBJ2-1; 8 bases are a match to TRBD2. The CDR3 is made up of 15 amino acids. Germline V gene lookup returns CDR1 DFQATT and CDR2 SNEGSKA (reference sequence). J gave up 7 bases and V 0 bases, and 8 bases lay outside the gene matches.

In this sample, this clonotype turned up a few times. The chain recombines TRBV7-6 with TRBJ2-1, with 10 bases matching TRBD2. The V and J ends lost 5 bases and 10 bases, in that order; junction bases with no gene match: 17. The length of the CDR3 is 17 residues. The germline V gene has CDR1 SGHVS and CDR2 FNYEAQ. This CDR3 is CASSPSLTSGVTEEQFF. The CDR3 coding sequence is TGTGCCAGCAGCCCCTCCCTTACTAGCGGGGTTACAGAGGAGCAGTTCTTC.

This clonotype was detected many times. The chain couples TRBV12-3 or TRBV12-4 to TRBJ2-7; D is possibly TRBD1 or TRBD2 (5 bases each). The length of the CDR3 is 17 residues. The V gene lost 5 bases and the J gene lost 7 bases, with 27 bases spanning the gap. The CDR3 DNA follows: TGTGCCAGCAGTGCCAAGAGGGGTCGAGCTGAGCAATGGGAGCAGTACTTC. Translating gives CASSAKRGRAEQWEQYF.

The V gene is TRBV2, the J gene TRBJ1-1; a possible D gene is TRBD1 (6 bases). V was shortened by 1 base and J by 3 bases, with 18 bases between the two germline ends. Germline CDR1 and CDR2: SNHLY and FYNNEI. The CDR3 runs 17 residues. CDR3 region: CASSEVAGGPRDTEAFF. In DNA, the CDR3 is TGTGCCAGCAGTGAAGTGGCGGGGGGGCCACGGGACACTGAAGCTTTCTTT.

This clonotype was counted a few times. The chain is built from TRBV19 and TRBJ2-7; D not resolved. V lost 3 bases, J lost 1 base, and 10 bases lay in between. From germline, CDR1 is LNHDA and CDR2 SQIVND (reference sequence). The length of the CDR3 is 14 residues. CDR3: CASSIGGQSYEQYF. The CDR3 DNA sequence: TGTGCCAGTAGTATTGGCGGTCAGTCCTACGAGCAGTACTTC.

The gene calls are TRBV6-5 and TRBJ1-1, with D tentatively TRBD1 (6 bases). Germline CDR1 MNHEY, CDR2 SVGAGI. Trimming pared 5 bases from V and 0 bases from J, leaving 10 bases between. The CDR3 has 14 amino acids. The CDR3 DNA follows: TGTGCCAGCAGTCGGACAGTCTTGAACACTGAAGCTTTCTTT. Translating gives CASSRTVLNTEAFF.